The T cell receptor beta chain under discussion was sequenced for a study of T cell responses to AZD1222 COVID-19 vaccine. Using immunoSEQ multiplex PCR, the repertoire was profiled, and TCRdb retains in-frame clones only, with some absent. This sample has roughly 150,000 clones, with over 90% found just once. With 7 bases removed from V and 1 base from J, the gap between germline ends came to 20 bases. This CDR3 contains 17 residues. Germline CDR1 LGHDT, CDR2 YNNKEL (reference sequence). As concerns this clone: Its antigen is undetermined.

Study observations and caveats: Spike regions recognized by vaccine-associated CD4 TCRs spanned the protein, led by 160-218 and 743-854. Every sample of the repertoires postdated the peak T cell response.

V usage is TRBV3-1 (or the pseudogene TRBV3-2) and J usage is TRBJ2-1; D not certain. The sample in question was peripheral blood, obtained 28 days after the second AZD1222 dose. The TCR originated in an adult who received the AZD1222 COVID-19 vaccine. CDR3 sequence (DNA): TGTGCCAGCACCCCCTTGGCCTCGGGTCGATCCTACAATGAGCAGTTCTTC. This encodes CASTPLASGRSYNEQFF.